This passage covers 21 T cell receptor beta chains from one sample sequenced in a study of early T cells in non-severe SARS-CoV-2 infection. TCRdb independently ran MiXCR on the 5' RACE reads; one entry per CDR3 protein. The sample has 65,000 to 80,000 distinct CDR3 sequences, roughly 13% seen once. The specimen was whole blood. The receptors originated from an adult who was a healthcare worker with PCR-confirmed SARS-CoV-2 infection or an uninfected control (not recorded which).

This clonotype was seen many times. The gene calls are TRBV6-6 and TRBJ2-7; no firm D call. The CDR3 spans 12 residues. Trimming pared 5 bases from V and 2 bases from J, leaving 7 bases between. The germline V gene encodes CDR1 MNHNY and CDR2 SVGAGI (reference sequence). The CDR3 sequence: CASSPQTYEQYF. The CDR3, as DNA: TGTGCCAGCAGTCCACAGACCTACGAGCAGTACTTC.

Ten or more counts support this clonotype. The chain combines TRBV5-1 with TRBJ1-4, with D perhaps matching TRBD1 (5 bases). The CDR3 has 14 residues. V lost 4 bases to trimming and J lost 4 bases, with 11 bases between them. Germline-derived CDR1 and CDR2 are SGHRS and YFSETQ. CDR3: CASSVQGYNEKLFF. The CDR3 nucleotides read TGCGCCAGCAGCGTGCAGGGCTATAATGAAAAACTGTTTTTT.

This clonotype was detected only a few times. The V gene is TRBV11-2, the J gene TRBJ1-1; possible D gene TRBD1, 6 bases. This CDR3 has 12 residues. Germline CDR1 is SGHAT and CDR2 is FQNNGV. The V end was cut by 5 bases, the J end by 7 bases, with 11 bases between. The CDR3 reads CASSPRGGEAFF. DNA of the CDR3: TGTGCCAGCAGCCCCCGAGGGGGTGAAGCTTTCTTT.

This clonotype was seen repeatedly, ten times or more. The CDR3 DNA sequence: TGTGCCAGCAGCGCTCTAGCGGGAGTACACTACGAGCAGTACTTC. Residues: CASSALAGVHYEQYF. The rearrangement joins TRBV13 to TRBJ2-7; 10 bases are shared with TRBD2. Germline CDR1 and CDR2: PRHDT and FYEKMQ (reference sequence). Trimming at V came to 5 bases and at J to 3 bases, leaving 7 bases not matched to a gene. This CDR3 region has 15 residues.

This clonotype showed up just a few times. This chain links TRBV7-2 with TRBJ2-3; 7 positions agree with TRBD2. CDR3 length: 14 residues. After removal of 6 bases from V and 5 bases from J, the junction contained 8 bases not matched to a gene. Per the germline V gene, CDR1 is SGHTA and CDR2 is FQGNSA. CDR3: CASRPGLPGDTQYF. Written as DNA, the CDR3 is TGTGCCAGCAGACCGGGACTACCAGGAGATACGCAGTATTTT.

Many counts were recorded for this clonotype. This CDR3 reads CASSSSGNVGDPYEQYF. The DNA of the CDR3 is TGTGCCAGCAGTTCTAGCGGGAACGTCGGCGATCCGTACGAGCAGTACTTC. The chain is built from TRBV28 and TRBJ2-7, with 9 bases lining up with TRBD2. The CDR3 contains 17 residues. Germline trimming cut 4 bases from V and 4 bases from J; bases unmatched to any gene: 14. Germline V gene sequence: CDR1 MDHEN, CDR2 SYDVKM.

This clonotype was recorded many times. Here the CDR3 reads CASKMDRNTEAFF. The CDR3 DNA follows: TGTGCCAGCAAAATGGACAGGAACACTGAAGCTTTCTTT. The genes are TRBV6-5 and TRBJ1-1; D is possibly TRBD1 (6 bases). Looked up from germline, CDR1 is MNHEY and CDR2 is SVGAGI. The length of the CDR3 is 13 residues. Trimming shortened V by 7 bases and J by 1 base, and 10 bases separated the two germline ends.

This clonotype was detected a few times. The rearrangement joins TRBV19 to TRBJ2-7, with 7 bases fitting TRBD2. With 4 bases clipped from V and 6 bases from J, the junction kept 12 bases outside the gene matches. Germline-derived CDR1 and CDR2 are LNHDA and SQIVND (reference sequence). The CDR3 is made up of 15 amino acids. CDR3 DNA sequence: TGTGCCAGTAGTACCACGGGAGGACCCGTGAGCGAGCAGTACTTC. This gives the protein CASSTTGGPVSEQYF.

CDR3 protein: CASSTSDGETQYF. In DNA form, the CDR3 reads TGTGCCAGCAGCACTAGCGACGGAGAGACCCAGTACTTC. The chain employs TRBV7-9 and TRBJ2-5; 7 bases are a match to TRBD2. The CDR3 length is 13 residues. V shed 5 bases, J shed 4 bases, and the junction held 4 bases outside the gene matches. Looked up from germline, CDR1 is SEHNR and CDR2 is FQNEAQ (reference sequence).

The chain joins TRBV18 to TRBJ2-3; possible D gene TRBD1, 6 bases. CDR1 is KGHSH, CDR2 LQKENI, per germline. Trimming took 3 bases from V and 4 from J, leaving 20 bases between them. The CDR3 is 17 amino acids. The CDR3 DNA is TGTGCCAGCTCACCTCCGGCAGGGGAGATTTTGGCAGATACGCAGTATTTT. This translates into CASSPPAGEILADTQYF.

The CDR3 sequence: CASSFLDREYEKLFF. DNA for the CDR3: TGTGCCAGCAGCTTCTTAGACAGGGAGTACGAAAAACTGTTTTTT. The rearrangement joins TRBV7-2 to TRBJ1-4; TRBD1 aligns across 7 bases. This CDR3 contains 15 residues. Losses at the gene ends were 3 bases for V and 8 bases for J; bases not matched to a gene: 9. Germline CDR1 reads SGHTA; CDR2 reads FQGNSA. The complete variable domain, with remaining parts taken from reference TRBV7-2 and TRBJ1-4, reads GAGVSQSPSNKVTEKGKDVELRCDPISGHTALYWYRQSLGQGLEFLIYFQGNSAPDKSGLPSDRFSAERTGGSVSTLTIQRTQQEDSAVYLCASSFLDREYEKLFFGSGTQLSVL.

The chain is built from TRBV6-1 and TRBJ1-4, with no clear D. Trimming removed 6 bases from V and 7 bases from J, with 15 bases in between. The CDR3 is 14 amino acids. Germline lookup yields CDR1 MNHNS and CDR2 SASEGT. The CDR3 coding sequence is TGTGCCAGCAGGGAGACGGGTGATGGTGAAAAACTGTTTTTT. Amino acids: CASRETGDGEKLFF.

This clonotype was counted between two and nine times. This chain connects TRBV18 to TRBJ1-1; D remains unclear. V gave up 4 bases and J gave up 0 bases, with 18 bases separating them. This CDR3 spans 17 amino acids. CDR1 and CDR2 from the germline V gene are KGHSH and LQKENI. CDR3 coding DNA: TGTGCCAGCTCACTACTAAGCGGGCAGAATTTGAACACTGAAGCTTTCTTT. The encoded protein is CASSLLSGQNLNTEAFF.

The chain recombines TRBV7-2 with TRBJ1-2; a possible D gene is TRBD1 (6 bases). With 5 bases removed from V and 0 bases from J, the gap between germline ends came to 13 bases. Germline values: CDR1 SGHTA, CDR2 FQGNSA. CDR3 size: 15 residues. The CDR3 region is CASSPRQETNYGYTF. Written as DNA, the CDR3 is TGTGCCAGCAGCCCGCGACAGGAAACTAACTATGGCTACACCTTC.

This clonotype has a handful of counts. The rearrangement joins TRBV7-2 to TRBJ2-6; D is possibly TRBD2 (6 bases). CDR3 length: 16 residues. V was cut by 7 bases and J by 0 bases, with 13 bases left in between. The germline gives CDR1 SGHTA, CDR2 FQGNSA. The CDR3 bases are TGTGCCAGCACCCCTGGCGGGGTCTCTGGGGCCAACGTCCTGACTTTC. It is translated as CASTPGGVSGANVLTF.

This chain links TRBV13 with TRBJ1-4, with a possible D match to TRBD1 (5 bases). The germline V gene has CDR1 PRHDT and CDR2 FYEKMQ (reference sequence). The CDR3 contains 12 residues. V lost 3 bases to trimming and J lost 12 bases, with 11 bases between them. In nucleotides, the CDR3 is TGTGCCAGCAGCTTTTCAGGGCGGGAACTGTTTTTT. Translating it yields CASSFSGRELFF.

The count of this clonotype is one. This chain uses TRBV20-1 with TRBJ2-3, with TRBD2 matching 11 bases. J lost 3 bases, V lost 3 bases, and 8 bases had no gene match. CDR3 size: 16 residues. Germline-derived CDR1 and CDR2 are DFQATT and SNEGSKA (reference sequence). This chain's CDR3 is CSARVAGGPVTDTQYF. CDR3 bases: TGCAGTGCTAGGGTAGCGGGAGGGCCCGTGACAGATACGCAGTATTTT.

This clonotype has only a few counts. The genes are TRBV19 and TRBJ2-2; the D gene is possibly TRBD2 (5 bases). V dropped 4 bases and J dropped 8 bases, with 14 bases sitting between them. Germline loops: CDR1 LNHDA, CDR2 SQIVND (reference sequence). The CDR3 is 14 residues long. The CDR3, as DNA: TGTGCCAGTAGTAACGGACTCTCGACAGGGGAGCTGTTTTTT. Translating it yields CASSNGLSTGELFF.

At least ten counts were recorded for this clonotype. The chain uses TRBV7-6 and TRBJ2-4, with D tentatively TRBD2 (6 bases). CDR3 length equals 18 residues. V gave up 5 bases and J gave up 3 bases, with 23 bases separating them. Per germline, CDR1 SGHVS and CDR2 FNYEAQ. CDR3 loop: CASSAGRTTRRSKNIQYF. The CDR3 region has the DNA TGTGCCAGCAGCGCGGGACGGACAACCCGACGTAGCAAAAACATTCAGTACTTC.

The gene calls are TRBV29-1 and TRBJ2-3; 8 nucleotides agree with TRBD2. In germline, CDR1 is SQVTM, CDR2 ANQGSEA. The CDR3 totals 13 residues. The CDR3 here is CGLRGVITDTQYF. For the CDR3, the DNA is TGCGGGCTGCGGGGGGTTATTACAGATACGCAGTATTTT.

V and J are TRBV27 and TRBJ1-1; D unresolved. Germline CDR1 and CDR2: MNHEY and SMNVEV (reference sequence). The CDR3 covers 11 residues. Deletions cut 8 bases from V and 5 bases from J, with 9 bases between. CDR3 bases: TGTGCCAGCCAAGGGATGACTGAAGCTTTCTTT. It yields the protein CASQGMTEAFF.